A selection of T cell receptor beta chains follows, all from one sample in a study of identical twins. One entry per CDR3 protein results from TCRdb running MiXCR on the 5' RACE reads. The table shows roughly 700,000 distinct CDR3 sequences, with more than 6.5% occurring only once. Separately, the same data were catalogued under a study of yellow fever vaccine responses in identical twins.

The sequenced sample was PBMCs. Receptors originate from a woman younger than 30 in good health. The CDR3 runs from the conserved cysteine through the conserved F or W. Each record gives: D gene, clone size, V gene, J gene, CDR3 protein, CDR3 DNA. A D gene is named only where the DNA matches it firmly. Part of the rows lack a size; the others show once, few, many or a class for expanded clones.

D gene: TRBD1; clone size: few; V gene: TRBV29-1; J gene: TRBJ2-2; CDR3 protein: CSVDFSDRDTGELFF; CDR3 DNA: TGCAGCGTTGATTTTAGTGACAGGGACACCGGGGAGCTGTTTTTT
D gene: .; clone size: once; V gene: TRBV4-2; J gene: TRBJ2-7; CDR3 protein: CASSPGPAIHEQYF; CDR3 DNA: TGTGCCAGCAGCCCGGGGCCAGCCATACACGAGCAGTACTTC
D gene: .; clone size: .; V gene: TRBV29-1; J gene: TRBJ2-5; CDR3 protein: CSVENVRLGTQYF; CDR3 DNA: TGCAGCGTTGAAAACGTCCGCCTAGGGACCCAGTACTTC
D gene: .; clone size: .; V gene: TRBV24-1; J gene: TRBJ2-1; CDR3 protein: CATSDSYSSSYNEQFF; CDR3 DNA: TGTGCCACCAGTGATAGTTACAGCAGCTCCTACAATGAGCAGTTCTTC
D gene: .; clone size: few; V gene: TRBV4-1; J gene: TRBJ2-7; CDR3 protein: CASSQEFSPGYEQYF; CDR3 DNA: TGCGCCAGCAGCCAAGAATTCAGTCCCGGCTACGAGCAGTACTTC
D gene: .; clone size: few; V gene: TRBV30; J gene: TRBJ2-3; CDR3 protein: CAWSQSLDTQYF; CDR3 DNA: TGTGCCTGGAGTCAATCTTTAGATACGCAGTATTTT
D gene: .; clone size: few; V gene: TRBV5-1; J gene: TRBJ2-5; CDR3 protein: CASSLMRALGETQYF; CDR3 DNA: TGCGCCAGCAGCTTGATGAGGGCCCTTGGGGAGACCCAGTACTTC
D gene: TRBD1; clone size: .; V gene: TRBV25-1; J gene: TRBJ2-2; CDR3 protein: CASSEYTGTANTGELFF; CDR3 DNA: TGTGCCAGCAGTGAGTATACCGGGACAGCGAACACCGGGGAGCTGTTTTTT
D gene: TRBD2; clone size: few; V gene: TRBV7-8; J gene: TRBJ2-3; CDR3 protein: CASSFSSGGASGTDTQYF; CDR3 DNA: TGTGCCAGCAGCTTTAGTAGCGGGGGGGCCTCTGGCACAGATACGCAGTATTTT
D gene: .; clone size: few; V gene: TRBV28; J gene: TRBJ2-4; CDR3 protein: CASRKTLTRSIQNIQYF; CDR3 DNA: TGTGCCAGCAGAAAAACCCTGACAAGATCCATTCAAAACATTCAGTACTTC
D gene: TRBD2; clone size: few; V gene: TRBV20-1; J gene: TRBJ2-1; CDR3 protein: CSARDRGGPGLNNEQFF; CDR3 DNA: TGCAGTGCTAGAGATCGAGGAGGACCGGGACTAAACAATGAGCAGTTCTTC
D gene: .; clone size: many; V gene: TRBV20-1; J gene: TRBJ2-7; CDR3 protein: CSARALSDHHWEQYF; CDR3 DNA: TGCAGTGCTAGGGCGTTGAGTGACCACCACTGGGAGCAGTACTTC
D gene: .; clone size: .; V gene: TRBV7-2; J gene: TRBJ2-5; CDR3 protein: CASSSSRGSGTQYF; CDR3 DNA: TGTGCCAGCAGCTCTTCCCGAGGGTCGGGGACCCAGTACTTC
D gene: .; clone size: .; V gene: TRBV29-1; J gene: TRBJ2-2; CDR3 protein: CSVAGHQTNTGELFF; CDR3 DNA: TGCAGCGTTGCAGGGCACCAAACGAACACCGGGGAGCTGTTTTTT
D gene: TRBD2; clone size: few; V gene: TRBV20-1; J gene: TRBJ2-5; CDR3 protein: CSARARGGVETQYF; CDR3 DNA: TGCAGTGCTAGAGCTCGGGGGGGAGTAGAGACCCAGTACTTC
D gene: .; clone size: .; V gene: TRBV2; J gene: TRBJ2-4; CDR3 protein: CATGSEIKNIQYF; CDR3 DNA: TGTGCCACGGGGAGCGAGATCAAAAACATTCAGTACTTC
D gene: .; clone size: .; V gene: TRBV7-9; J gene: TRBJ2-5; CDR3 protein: CASSLQGGGETQYF; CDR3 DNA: TGTGCCAGCAGCTTACAGGGAGGAGGGGAGACCCAGTACTTC